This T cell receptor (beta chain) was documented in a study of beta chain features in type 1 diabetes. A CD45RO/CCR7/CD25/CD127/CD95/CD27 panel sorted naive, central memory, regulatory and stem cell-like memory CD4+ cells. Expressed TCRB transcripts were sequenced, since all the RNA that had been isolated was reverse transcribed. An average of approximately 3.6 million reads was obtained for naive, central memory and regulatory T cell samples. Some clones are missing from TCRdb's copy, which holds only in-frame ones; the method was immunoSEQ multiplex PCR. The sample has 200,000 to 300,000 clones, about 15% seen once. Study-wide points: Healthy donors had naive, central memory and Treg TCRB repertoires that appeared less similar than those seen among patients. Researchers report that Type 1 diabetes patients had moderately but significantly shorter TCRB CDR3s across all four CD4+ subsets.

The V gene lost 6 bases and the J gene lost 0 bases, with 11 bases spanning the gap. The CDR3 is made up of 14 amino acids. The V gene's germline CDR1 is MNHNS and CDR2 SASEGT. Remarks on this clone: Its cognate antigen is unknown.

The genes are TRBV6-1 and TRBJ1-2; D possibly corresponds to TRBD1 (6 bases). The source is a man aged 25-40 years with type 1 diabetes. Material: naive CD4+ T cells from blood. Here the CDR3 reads CASRLQGANYGYTF. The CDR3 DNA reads TGTGCCAGCAGGCTACAGGGAGCTAACTATGGCTACACCTTC.